These 6 T cell receptor beta chains share one sample of origin, sequenced in a study of blood T cell repertoires in COVID-19. Profiled with immunoSEQ multiplex PCR; TCRdb holds only in-frame clones, not every one. The data hold about 190,000 clones, with over 80% observed a single time. The sample was peripheral blood. Source of these receptors: a woman in her sixties or seventies with COVID-19, enrolled during active disease.

V gene TRBV4-1 combines with J gene TRBJ1-2; no reliable D call. The CDR3 contains 13 residues. Germline V lookup: CDR1 MGHRA, CDR2 YSYEKL. Trimming pared 2 bases from V and 3 bases from J, leaving 7 bases between. The CDR3 spells CASSQPGDYGYTF. The CDR3 bases are TGCGCCAGCAGCCAACCCGGGGACTATGGCTACACCTTC.

V and J are TRBV27 and TRBJ2-3, with a tentative D call TRBD2 (7 bases). V was cut by 7 bases and J by 4 bases, with 21 bases left in between. The germline V gene encodes CDR1 MNHEY and CDR2 SMNVEV (reference sequence). The CDR3 sequence is 16 residues long. CDR3 sequence (DNA): TGTGCCAGCAAGGAAGACCCCGGCGGGGGCCCAGATACGCAGTATTTT. Translation gives CASKEDPGGGPDTQYF.

This rearrangement joins TRBV5-1 to TRBJ2-1, with 12 bases lining up with TRBD2. CDR3 length: 17 amino acids. J was trimmed by 2 bases and V by 4 bases; bases with no gene match: 7. The germline V gene has CDR1 SGHRS and CDR2 YFSETQ. CDR3 amino acids: CASSQGLAGYPYNEQFF. CDR3 bases: TGCGCCAGCAGCCAAGGACTAGCGGGGTACCCCTACAATGAGCAGTTCTTC.

The chain joins TRBV19 to TRBJ2-2; tentatively, D is TRBD1 (6 bases). The CDR3 sequence is 16 residues long. Germline-derived CDR1 and CDR2 are LNHDA and SQIVND (reference sequence). V was cut by 7 bases and J by 3 bases, with 18 bases left in between. The CDR3 region is CASTIPQGIDTGELFF. The CDR3 region has the DNA TGTGCCAGTACTATTCCACAGGGTATAGACACCGGGGAGCTGTTTTTT.

The gene calls are TRBV5-6 and TRBJ2-2; 8 bases are a match to TRBD2. The CDR3 contains 16 residues. Unmatched junction bases numbered 8, after V lost 4 bases and J lost 3 bases. Germline CDR1 is SGHDT and CDR2 is YYEEEE. CDR3 sequence reads: CASSPTGAGDTGELFF. CDR3 sequence (DNA): TGTGCCAGCAGCCCCACGGGAGCGGGGGACACCGGGGAGCTGTTTTTT.

The rearrangement uses TRBV6-5 and TRBJ1-2, with D hard to call. Looked up from germline, CDR1 is MNHEY and CDR2 is SVGAGI. V lost 6 bases, J lost 8 bases, and 13 bases lay in between. This CDR3 is built from 12 residues. The CDR3 DNA sequence: TGTGCCAGCAGCCCCGGACTGCTAGGCTACACCTTC. Translation: CASSPGLLGYTF.